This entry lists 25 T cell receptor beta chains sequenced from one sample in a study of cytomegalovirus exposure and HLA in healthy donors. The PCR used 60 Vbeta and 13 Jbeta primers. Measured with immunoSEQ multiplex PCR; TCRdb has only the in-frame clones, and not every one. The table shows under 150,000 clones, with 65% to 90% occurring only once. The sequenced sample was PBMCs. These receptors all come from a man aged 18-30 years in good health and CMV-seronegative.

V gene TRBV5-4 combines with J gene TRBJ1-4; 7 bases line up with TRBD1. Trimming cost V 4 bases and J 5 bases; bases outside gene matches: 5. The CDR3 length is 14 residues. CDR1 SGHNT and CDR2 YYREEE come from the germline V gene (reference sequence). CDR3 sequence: CASSAGQRNEKLFF. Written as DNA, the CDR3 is TGTGCCAGCAGCGCGGGACAGAGAAATGAAAAACTGTTTTTT.

The CDR3 spells CASSEAWAGNYGYTF. The CDR3 coding sequence is TGTGCCAGCAGTGAAGCGTGGGCAGGGAACTATGGCTACACCTTC. The rearrangement joins TRBV6-1 to TRBJ1-2; maybe TRBD1 (5 bases). The CDR3 sequence is 15 residues long. Trimming cost V 0 bases and J 2 bases, with 10 bases left between them. Looked up from germline, CDR1 is MNHNS and CDR2 is SASEGT.

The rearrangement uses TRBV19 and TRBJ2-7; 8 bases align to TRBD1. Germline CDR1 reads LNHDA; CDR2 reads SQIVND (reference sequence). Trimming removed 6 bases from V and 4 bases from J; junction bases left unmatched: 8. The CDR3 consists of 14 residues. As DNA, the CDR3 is TGTGCCAGTAGCCCCGGGACAGGAGTATACGAGCAGTACTTC. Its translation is CASSPGTGVYEQYF.

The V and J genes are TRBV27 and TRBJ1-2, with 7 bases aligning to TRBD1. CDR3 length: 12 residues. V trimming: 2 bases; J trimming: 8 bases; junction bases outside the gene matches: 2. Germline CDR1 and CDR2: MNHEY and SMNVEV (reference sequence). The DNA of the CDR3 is TGTGCCAGCAGTTTACAGGGGGTAGGCTACACCTTC. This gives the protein CASSLQGVGYTF.

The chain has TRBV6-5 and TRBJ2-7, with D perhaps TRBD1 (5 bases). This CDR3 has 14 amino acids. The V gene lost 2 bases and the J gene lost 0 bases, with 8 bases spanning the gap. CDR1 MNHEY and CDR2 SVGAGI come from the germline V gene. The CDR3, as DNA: TGTGCCAGCAGTTACAGTAGGGGCTCCTACGAGCAGTACTTC. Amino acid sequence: CASSYSRGSYEQYF.

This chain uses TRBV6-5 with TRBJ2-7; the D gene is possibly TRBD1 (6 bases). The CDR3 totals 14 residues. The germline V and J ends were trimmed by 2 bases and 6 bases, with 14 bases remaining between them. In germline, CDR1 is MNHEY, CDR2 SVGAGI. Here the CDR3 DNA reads TGTGCCAGCAGTTACGGGGACACTCATGCCGAGCAGTACTTC. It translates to CASSYGDTHAEQYF.

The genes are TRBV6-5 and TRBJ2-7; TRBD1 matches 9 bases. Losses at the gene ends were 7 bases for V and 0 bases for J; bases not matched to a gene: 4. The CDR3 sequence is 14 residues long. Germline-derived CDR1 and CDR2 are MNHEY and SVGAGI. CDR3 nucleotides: TGTGCCAGCAAGGGGACAGGGAGCTCCTACGAGCAGTACTTC. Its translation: CASKGTGSSYEQYF.

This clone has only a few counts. The CDR3 protein is CASSERATPYEQYF. The CDR3 coding sequence is TGTGCCAGCAGCGAGCGGGCGACACCCTACGAGCAGTACTTC. The rearrangement links TRBV6-1 to TRBJ2-5; a weak D match, TRBD2 (6 bases). The DNA end favors TRBJ2-7, so the J call may be wrong. Germline CDR1 and CDR2: MNHNS and SASEGT. The CDR3 sequence is 14 residues long.

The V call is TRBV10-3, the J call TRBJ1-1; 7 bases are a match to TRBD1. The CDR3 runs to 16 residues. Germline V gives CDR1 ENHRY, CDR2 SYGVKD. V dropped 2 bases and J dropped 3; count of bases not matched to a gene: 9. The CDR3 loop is CAISERYLDRDTEAFF. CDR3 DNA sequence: TGTGCCATCAGTGAGCGGTATCTCGACAGGGACACTGAAGCTTTCTTT.

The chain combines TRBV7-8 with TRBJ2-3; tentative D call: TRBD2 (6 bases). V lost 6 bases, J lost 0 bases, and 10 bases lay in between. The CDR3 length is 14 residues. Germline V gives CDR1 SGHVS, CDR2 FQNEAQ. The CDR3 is CASSSGLSTDTQYF. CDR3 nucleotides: TGTGCCAGCAGTTCGGGACTTAGCACAGATACGCAGTATTTT. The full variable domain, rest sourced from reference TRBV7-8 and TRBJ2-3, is GAGVSQSPRYKVAKRGQDVALRCDPISGHVSLFWYQQALGQGPEFLTYFQNEAQLDKSGLPSDRFFAERPEGSVSTLKIQRTQQEDSAVYLCASSSGLSTDTQYFGPGTRLTVL.

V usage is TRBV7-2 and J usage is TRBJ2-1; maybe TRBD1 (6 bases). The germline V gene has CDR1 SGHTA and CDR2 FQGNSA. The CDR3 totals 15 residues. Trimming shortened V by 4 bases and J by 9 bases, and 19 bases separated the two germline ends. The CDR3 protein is CASSSNGLATGEQFF. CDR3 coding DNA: TGTGCCAGCAGCTCAAACGGGCTGGCGACAGGTGAGCAGTTCTTC.

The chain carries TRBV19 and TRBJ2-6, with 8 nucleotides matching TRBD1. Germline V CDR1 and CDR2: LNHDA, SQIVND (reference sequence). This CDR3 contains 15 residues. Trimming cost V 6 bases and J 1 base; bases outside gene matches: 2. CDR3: CASSQGASGANVLTF. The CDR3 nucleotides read TGTGCCAGTAGCCAGGGGGCTTCTGGGGCCAACGTCCTGACTTTC.

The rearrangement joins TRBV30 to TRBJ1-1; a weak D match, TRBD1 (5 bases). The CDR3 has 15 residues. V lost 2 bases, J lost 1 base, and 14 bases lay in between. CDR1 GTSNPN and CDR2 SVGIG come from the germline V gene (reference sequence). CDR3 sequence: CAWSSQGGRNTEAFF. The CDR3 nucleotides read TGTGCCTGGAGTTCCCAGGGAGGTAGGAACACTGAAGCTTTCTTT.

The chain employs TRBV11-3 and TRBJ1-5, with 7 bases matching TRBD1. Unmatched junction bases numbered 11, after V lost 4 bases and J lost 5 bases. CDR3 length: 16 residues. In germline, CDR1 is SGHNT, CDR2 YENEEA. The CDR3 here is CASSSHPTGWDQPQHF. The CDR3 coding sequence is TGTGCCAGCAGCTCACACCCGACAGGGTGGGATCAGCCCCAGCATTTT.

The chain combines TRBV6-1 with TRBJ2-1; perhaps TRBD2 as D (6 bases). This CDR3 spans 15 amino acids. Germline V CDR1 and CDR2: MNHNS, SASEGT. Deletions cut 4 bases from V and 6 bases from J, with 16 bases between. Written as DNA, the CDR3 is TGTGCCAGCAGTGCCCGGGAGCGAAGGGGCAATGAGCAGTTCTTC. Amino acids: CASSARERRGNEQFF.

CDR3 in DNA: TGTGCCAGCAGCCCCAGGGGTGGGGGCTACACCTTC. Amino acid sequence: CASSPRGGGYTF. The chain uses TRBV5-6 and TRBJ1-2; D perhaps matches TRBD1 (6 bases). V was pared by 4 bases and J by 8 bases, with 12 bases between. The germline V gene has CDR1 SGHDT and CDR2 YYEEEE. The CDR3 spans 12 residues.

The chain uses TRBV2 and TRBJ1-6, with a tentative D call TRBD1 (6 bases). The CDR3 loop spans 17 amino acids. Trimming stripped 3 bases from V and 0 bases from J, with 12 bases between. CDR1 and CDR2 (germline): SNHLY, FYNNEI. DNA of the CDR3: TGTGCCAGCAGTGATTGGACAGTTAGCTCCTATAATTCACCCCTCCACTTT. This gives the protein CASSDWTVSSYNSPLHF.

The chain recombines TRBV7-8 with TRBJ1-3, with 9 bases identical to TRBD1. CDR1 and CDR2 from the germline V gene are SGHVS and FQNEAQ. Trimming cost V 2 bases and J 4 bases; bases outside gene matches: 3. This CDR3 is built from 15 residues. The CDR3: CASSLTGGFGNTIYF. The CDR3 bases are TGTGCCAGCAGCTTAACAGGGGGCTTCGGAAACACCATATATTTT.

The CDR3 DNA is TGTGCCAGTAGTACTAGGACAGCTACTGGAAACACCATATATTTT. Amino acids: CASSTRTATGNTIYF. The chain has TRBV19 and TRBJ1-3; possible D gene TRBD1, 6 bases. Germline CDR1 reads LNHDA; CDR2 reads SQIVND (reference sequence). The CDR3 is 15 residues long. V gave up 4 bases and J gave up 2 bases, with 12 bases separating them.

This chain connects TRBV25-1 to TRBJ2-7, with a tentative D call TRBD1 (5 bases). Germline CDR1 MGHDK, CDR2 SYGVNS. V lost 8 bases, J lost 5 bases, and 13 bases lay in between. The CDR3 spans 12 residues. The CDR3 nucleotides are TGTGCCAGCGGAAAAGGGGTTAACGAGCAGTACTTC. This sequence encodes CASGKGVNEQYF.

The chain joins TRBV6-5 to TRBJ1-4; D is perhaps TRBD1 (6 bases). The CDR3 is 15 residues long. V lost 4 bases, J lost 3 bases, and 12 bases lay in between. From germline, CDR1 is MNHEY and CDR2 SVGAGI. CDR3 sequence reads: CASSLQGPANEKLFF. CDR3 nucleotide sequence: TGTGCCAGCAGTTTACAGGGTCCAGCTAATGAAAAACTGTTTTTT.

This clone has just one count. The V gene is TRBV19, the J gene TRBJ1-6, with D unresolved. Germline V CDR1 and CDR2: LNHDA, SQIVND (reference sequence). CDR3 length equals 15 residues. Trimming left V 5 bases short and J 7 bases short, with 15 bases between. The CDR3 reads CASSAFGDGNSPLHF. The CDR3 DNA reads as TGTGCCAGTAGTGCTTTCGGGGATGGGAATTCACCCCTCCACTTT.

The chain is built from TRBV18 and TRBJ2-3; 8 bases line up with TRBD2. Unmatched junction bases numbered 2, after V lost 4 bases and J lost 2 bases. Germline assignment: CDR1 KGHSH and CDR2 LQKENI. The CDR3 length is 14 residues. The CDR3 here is CASSRAGDTDTQYF. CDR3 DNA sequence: TGTGCCAGCTCACGAGCGGGGGACACAGATACGCAGTATTTT.

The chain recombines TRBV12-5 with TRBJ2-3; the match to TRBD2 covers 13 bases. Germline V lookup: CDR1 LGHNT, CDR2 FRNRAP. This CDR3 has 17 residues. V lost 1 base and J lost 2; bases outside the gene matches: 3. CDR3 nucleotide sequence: TGTGCTAGTGGTTTGGGGACTAGCGGGGGCTTCACAGATACGCAGTATTTT. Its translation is CASGLGTSGGFTDTQYF. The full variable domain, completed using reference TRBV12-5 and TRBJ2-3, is DARVTQTPRHKVTEMGQEVTMRCQPILGHNTVFWYRQTMMQGLELLAYFRNRAPLDDSGMPKDRFSAEMPDATLATLKIQPSEPRDSAVYFCASGLGTSGGFTDTQYFGPGTRLTVL.

The CDR3 bases are TGTGCCTGGAGCGCCGGGACAGGGATGGCGGGCTATGGCTACACCTTC. The encoded protein is CAWSAGTGMAGYGYTF. The chain links TRBV30 to TRBJ1-2, with 9 bases fitting TRBD1. V lost 3 bases and J lost 4; bases outside the gene matches: 12. Germline values: CDR1 GTSNPN, CDR2 SVGIG (reference sequence). The CDR3 consists of 16 residues.